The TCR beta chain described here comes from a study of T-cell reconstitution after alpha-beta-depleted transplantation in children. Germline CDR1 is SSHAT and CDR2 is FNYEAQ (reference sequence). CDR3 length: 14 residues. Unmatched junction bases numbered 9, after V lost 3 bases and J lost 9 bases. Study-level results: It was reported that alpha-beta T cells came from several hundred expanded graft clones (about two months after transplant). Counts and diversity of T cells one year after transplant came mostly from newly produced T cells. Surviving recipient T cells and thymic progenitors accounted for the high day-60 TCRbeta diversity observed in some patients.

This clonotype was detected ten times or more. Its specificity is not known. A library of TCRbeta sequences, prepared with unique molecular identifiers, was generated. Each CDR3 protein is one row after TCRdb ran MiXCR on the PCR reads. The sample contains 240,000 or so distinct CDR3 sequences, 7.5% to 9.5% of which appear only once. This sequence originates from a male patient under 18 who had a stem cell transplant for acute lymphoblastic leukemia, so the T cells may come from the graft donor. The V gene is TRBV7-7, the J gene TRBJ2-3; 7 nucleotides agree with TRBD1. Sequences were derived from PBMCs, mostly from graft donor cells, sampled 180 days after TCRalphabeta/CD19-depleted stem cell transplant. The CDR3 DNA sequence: TGTGCCAGCAGCTTGGGGACAGACCCAAGCACGCAGTATTTT. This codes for CASSLGTDPSTQYF.